The T cell receptor (beta chain) described here comes from a study of sequential checkpoint blockade in melanoma. Study-wide background: First-line arms were nivolumab then ipilimumab, or the reverse, randomized 1:1.

Here immunoSEQ multiplex PCR was the method, and the copy in TCRdb shows in-frame clones only, minus some. The sample lists 20,000 or so clones, around 67% occurring once. Stated treatment: randomized to nivolumab then ipilimumab (arm A) or the reverse (arm B). None of the patients previously received DNA-damaging chemotherapy. Sorted cells were live CD3+CD8+, lacking CD19 and CD56, from PBMCs. The starting material was CD8+ T cells sorted from blood (inferred from file names), obtained from a patient given nivolumab and ipilimumab in sequence. The clonotype was recovered from a human donor with melanoma.

CDR3 sequence reads: CASSHAGQGAFNYGYTF. The CDR3 region has the DNA TGCGCCAGCAGCCACGCGGGACAGGGGGCATTTAACTATGGCTACACCTTC. The gene calls are TRBV4-1 and TRBJ1-2; TRBD1 matches at 12 bases. The germline CDR1 and CDR2 sequences are MGHRA and YSYEKL. The J segment lost 1 base and the V segment lost 3 bases, leaving 6 bases of the junction unmatched. This CDR3 has 17 amino acids.